The T cell receptor (beta chain) under discussion was sequenced for a study of blood T cell repertoires in COVID-19. Germline V gene data show CDR1 as MNHEY and CDR2 as SVGAGI. Trimming left V 0 bases short and J 4 bases short, with 12 bases between. This CDR3 spans 15 amino acids. TCRdb's table, derived via immunoSEQ multiplex PCR, lists solely in-frame clones and lacks some. The table shows around 160,000 clones, with roughly nine tenths occurring only once. The TCR was taken from a man aged 60-69 years with active or convalescent COVID-19. This sequence joins TRBV6-5 and TRBJ1-2; D possibly corresponds to TRBD1 (6 bases). What was sequenced was peripheral blood. CDR3 residues: CASSYSHRATYGYTF. The CDR3 DNA is TGTGCCAGCAGTTACTCCCACAGGGCTACCTATGGCTACACCTTC.